This T cell receptor beta chain was obtained from a study of response to subunit inactivated influenza vaccine. J lost 4 bases, V lost 5 bases, and 8 bases had no gene match. The CDR3 has 14 amino acids. Germline V gene lookup returns CDR1 SQVTM and CDR2 ANQGSEA. MiXCR, applied by TCRdb to the RT-PCR reads, yields one record per CDR3 protein. In the table there are around 600,000 distinct CDR3 sequences, roughly 10% of which are singletons. These data were also reused for a study on T cells expressing NK-cell markers. That paper notes: In generating TCR beta cDNA, 5'RACE template switching with UMIs was used. Cells sorted as CD3+CD56+NKG2C+, CD3+CD56+NKG2C- and CD3+CD56-NKG2C+ T cells supplied the TCR beta repertoires. Within the sequenced cohort of eight donors, seven exhibited HCMV seropositivity and one was seronegative. Among CD8+ T cells from about six donors, dominant NKG2C+ clonotypes accounted for about 1.0-7.5%.

The V call is TRBV29-1, the J call TRBJ2-5, with 9 bases lining up with TRBD2. The sequence was obtained from a man between 45 and 60 years old who received an inactivated influenza vaccine. Material: PBMCs from blood, obtained on the day of vaccination. CDR3 coding DNA: TGCAGCGTTTCCCGGACTAGCGTCGCAGAGACCCAGTACTTC. Translating it yields CSVSRTSVAETQYF.